These 2 T cell receptor beta chains were sequenced from one sample in a study of T-cell reconstitution after alpha-beta-depleted transplantation in children. During its preparation, the TCRbeta library received unique molecular identifiers. In TCRdb, the PCR reads were re-called with MiXCR into one record per CDR3 protein. The sample holds around 100,000 distinct CDR3 sequences; approximately 10% are singletons and the top ten take about 34%. The sequencing used PBMCs, collected before TCRalphabeta/CD19-depleted stem cell transplant. These receptors were collected from a boy aged 2-9 years with acute lymphoblastic leukemia, due to receive a stem cell transplant.

The chain is built from TRBV11-2 and TRBJ2-1, with TRBD2 matching 7 bases. There are 17 residues in the CDR3. CDR1 and CDR2 (germline): SGHAT, FQNNGV. Trimming removed 0 bases from V and 1 base from J; junction bases left unmatched: 6. In nucleotides, the CDR3 is TGTGCCAGCAGCTTAGATGGGTTGCGGGAGTCCTACAATGAGCAGTTCTTC. This translates into CASSLDGLRESYNEQFF.

This clonotype was seen at least ten times. J is TRBJ2-1 and V is TRBV5-4; 7 positions agree with TRBD2. The germline gives CDR1 SGHNT, CDR2 YYREEE (reference sequence). V lost 7 bases, J lost 2 bases, and 9 bases stayed unmatched. This CDR3 contains 15 residues. The CDR3 protein is CASSRSGTTYNEQFF. CDR3 DNA sequence: TGTGCCAGCTCCAGAAGCGGGACCACCTACAATGAGCAGTTCTTC. Full variable domain (rest looked up from reference TRBV5-4 and TRBJ2-1): ETGVTQSPTHLIKTRGQQVTLRCSSQSGHNTVSWYQQALGQGPQFIFQYYREEENGRGNFPPRFSGLQFPNYSSELNVNALELDDSALYLCASSRSGTTYNEQFFGPGTRLTVL.